This TCR beta chain was obtained from a study of T cell repertoires in aging, cancer and after chemotherapy. Study-level findings and limits: Median generation probability rose over the chemotherapy interval in each cancer cohort, suggesting rebound thymic output.

TCR beta rearrangements were amplified from peripheral blood genomic DNA. This clonotype was seen more than once but under ten times. The antigen remains unidentified. Rearranged V-D-J TRB sequences were amplified with a mixed TRB-A/B primer pool. A single record per CDR3 protein comes from TCRdb applying MiXCR to the multiplex PCR reads. This sample has about 13,000 distinct CDR3 sequences, with about 26% found just once. The germline gives CDR1 SGHTA, CDR2 FQGNSA. CDR3 size: 14 residues. V lost 6 bases and J lost 5, with 14 bases in between. The chain couples TRBV7-2 to TRBJ1-5; the D gene is possibly TRBD1 (6 bases). This TCR was recovered from a human donor in good health. Source material: blood. This chain's CDR3 is CASRAGHRDQPQHF. DNA of the CDR3: TGTGCCAGCAGGGCCGGCCACAGGGATCAGCCCCAGCATTTT.